The clone carrying this T cell receptor (beta chain) appeared once. Its specificity is not known. The CDR3 sequence is 15 residues long. CDR1 and CDR2 from the germline V gene are MGHRA and YSYEKL. Trimming shortened V by 1 base and J by 4 bases, and 10 bases separated the two germline ends. These data are taken from a study of cytomegalovirus exposure and HLA in healthy donors. Study-level background: Earlier findings included some 100 million unique TCR beta sequences obtained from 150 million to 200 million T cells. Of roughly 360 genotyped donors, 75% to 90% grouped in the Caucasian-associated ancestry cluster.

The PCR used 60 Vbeta and 13 Jbeta primers. Sequencing was performed with immunoSEQ multiplex PCR; in TCRdb, only in-frame clones are kept and a portion is missing. Among 140,000 to 150,000 clones listed, around three quarters were seen once. Study results and limitations: Productive rates of about 90% or about 30% were seen for most TCR beta V segments in an earlier analysis.

V is TRBV4-1 and J is TRBJ2-2; possible D gene TRBD1, 5 bases. Material for sequencing was PBMCs. This receptor was obtained from a middle-aged man in good health and CMV-seronegative. Here the CDR3 reads CASSQVSRATGELFF. CDR3 nucleotide sequence: TGCGCCAGCAGCCAAGTATCCAGGGCCACCGGGGAGCTGTTTTTT.